This record concerns one TCR beta chain sequence. This sample stems from a study of blood T cell repertoires in COVID-19. The wider study: Acute and convalescent COVID-19 specimens originated in the United States, Italy and Spain. In each case, the material was cDNA or gDNA derived from T cells, B-cell-depleted T cells, or PBMCs.

Authors' analysis steps: Scientists estimated how many nucleated cells there were by amplifying reference gene primers. Sequencing was performed with immunoSEQ multiplex PCR; in TCRdb, only in-frame clones are kept and a portion is missing. That table supplies the V and J calls and clone size; D and trimming were determined from the DNA. The data contain about 330,000 clones, roughly 85% of them seen just once; the ten biggest clones take up around 7.8%. Germline V gene lookup returns CDR1 PRHDT and CDR2 FYEKMQ (reference sequence). This CDR3 is built from 19 residues. Trimming shortened V by 1 base and J by 7 bases, and 26 bases separated the two germline ends.

The receptor was derived from a human donor in a cohort sampled during active COVID-19. Sequencing used peripheral blood. V usage is TRBV13 and J usage is TRBJ1-3; weak D call: TRBD1 (5 bases). CDR3 DNA sequence: TGTGCCAGCAGCTTAGAACAGGATCCCTCCCACGCTCAGTGGAACACCATATATTTT. It codes for CASSLEQDPSHAQWNTIYF.